These 17 T cell receptor beta chains were sequenced from one sample in a study of monozygotic twins with cystic fibrosis. Assay: immunoSEQ multiplex PCR; the TCRdb copy retains only in-frame clones and omits some. The repertoire has around 30,000 clones, roughly 97% of them found once; the top ten carry about 0.17%. Sequencing was carried out using blood. The receptors here all came from a girl aged 2 to 9 with cystic fibrosis.

V usage is TRBV27 and J usage is TRBJ1-5; 8 bases line up with TRBD1. The CDR3 sequence is 12 residues long. Germline-derived CDR1 and CDR2 are MNHEY and SMNVEV (reference sequence). The ends lost 6 bases at V and 15 bases at J; junction bases unmatched: 10. Written as DNA, the CDR3 is TGTGCCAGCAGGGGGGAGTGGGACAGGTGGCATTTT. Its protein product is CASRGEWDRWHF.

V is TRBV20-1 and J is TRBJ1-5, with no clear D. Trimming cost V 7 bases and J 6 bases, with 7 bases left between them. The CDR3 runs to 10 residues. Germline CDR1 reads DFQATT; CDR2 reads SNEGSKA (reference sequence). CDR3 region: CSGGGQPQHF. CDR3 nucleotides: TGCAGTGGGGGAGGTCAGCCCCAGCATTTT.

The chain couples TRBV6-5 to TRBJ1-1, with D uncertain. Germline V gives CDR1 MNHEY, CDR2 SVGAGI. The CDR3 spans 13 residues. Deletions cut 7 bases from V and 5 bases from J, with 14 bases between. CDR3 loop: CASTRVSGTEAFF. In nucleotides, the CDR3 is TGTGCCAGCACTAGAGTGTCGGGGACTGAAGCTTTCTTT.

The chain joins TRBV29-1 to TRBJ1-1, with 8 nucleotides matching TRBD1. There are 14 residues in the CDR3. V lost 4 bases to trimming and J lost 3 bases; unmatched junction nucleotides: 7. Germline V gene sequence: CDR1 SQVTM, CDR2 ANQGSEA. The CDR3 region has the DNA TGCAGCGTTGTAGTTCAGGGGGCGTACACTGAAGCTTTCTTT. As protein: CSVVVQGAYTEAFF.

The chain has TRBV2 and TRBJ2-5; 7 bases map to TRBD2. CDR3 length: 13 amino acids. CDR1 SNHLY and CDR2 FYNNEI come from the germline V gene. Unmatched junction bases numbered 5, after V lost 5 bases and J lost 5 bases. CDR3 in amino acids: CASSNGGWETQYF. CDR3 DNA sequence: TGTGCCAGCAGTAACGGGGGGTGGGAGACCCAGTACTTC.

The V and J genes are TRBV5-8 and TRBJ1-1; the D is unclear. CDR3 length equals 15 residues. Germline CDR1 reads SGHTS; CDR2 reads YDEGEE. Trimming took off 3 bases at V and 0 bases at J, with 12 bases between the two ends. The CDR3 DNA reads TGTGCCAGCAGCTCACCACAGAGAATGAACACTGAAGCTTTCTTT. As protein: CASSSPQRMNTEAFF.

This sequence joins TRBV6-6 and TRBJ1-5; no firm D call. V gave up 2 bases and J gave up 5 bases, with 10 bases separating them. This CDR3 contains 14 residues. The V gene's germline CDR1 is MNHNY and CDR2 SVGAGI (reference sequence). Written as DNA, the CDR3 is TGTGCCAGCAGTTACCTTGGGATTGATCAGCCCCAGCATTTT. Encoded protein: CASSYLGIDQPQHF.

The chain recombines TRBV5-1 with TRBJ1-5; 7 nucleotides match TRBD1. J lost 4 bases, V lost 0 bases, and 4 bases had no gene match. Germline V gene sequence: CDR1 SGHRS, CDR2 YFSETQ. The CDR3 covers 15 residues. This CDR3 is CASSLVPGQNQPQHF. CDR3 DNA sequence: TGCGCCAGCAGCTTGGTCCCGGGACAGAATCAGCCCCAGCATTTT. The full variable domain, completed using reference TRBV5-1 and TRBJ1-5, is KAGVTQTPRYLIKTRGQQVTLSCSPISGHRSVSWYQQTPGQGLQFLFEYFSETQRNKGNFPGRFSGRQFSNSRSEMNVSTLELGDSALYLCASSLVPGQNQPQHFGDGTRLSIL.

The CDR3 sequence: CASSPISTEAFF. In DNA form, the CDR3 reads TGTGCCAGCAGTCCGATCTCCACTGAAGCTTTCTTT. The chain links TRBV28 to TRBJ1-1; no firm D call. This CDR3 spans 12 amino acids. V dropped 5 bases and J dropped 4 bases, with 8 bases sitting between them. Per the germline V gene, CDR1 is MDHEN and CDR2 is SYDVKM. Supplemented by reference TRBV28 and TRBJ1-1, the full variable domain reads DVKVTQSSRYLVKRTGEKVFLECVQDMDHENMFWYRQDPGLGLRLIYFSYDVKMKEKGDIPEGYSVSREKKERFSLILESASTNQTSMYLCASSPISTEAFFGQGTRLTVV.

This clone appeared a few times. The chain employs TRBV29-1 and TRBJ2-7, with D perhaps assigned TRBD1 or TRBD2 (5 bases each). Trimming left V 6 bases short and J 2 bases short, with 14 bases between. CDR1 and CDR2 (germline): SQVTM, ANQGSEA. This CDR3 comprises 13 residues. CDR3 sequence: CSVAGTQTYEQYF. The CDR3 nucleotides are TGCAGCGTGGCTGGGACGCAAACCTACGAGCAGTACTTC.

CDR3 in amino acids: CAISGGRTSGETQYF. In DNA form, the CDR3 reads TGTGCCATCAGTGGGGGACGGACCTCGGGGGAGACCCAGTACTTC. The chain employs TRBV10-3 and TRBJ2-5, with D perhaps given as TRBD1 or TRBD2 (5 bases each). In germline, CDR1 is ENHRY, CDR2 SYGVKD. Deletions cut 4 bases from V and 5 bases from J, with 17 bases between. The length of the CDR3 is 15 residues.

V and J are TRBV7-9 and TRBJ1-1, with 8 bases identical to TRBD1. V lost 1 base and J lost 5; bases outside the gene matches: 12. CDR3 length: 17 residues. CDR1 and CDR2 (germline): SEHNR, FQNEAQ (reference sequence). The CDR3 DNA sequence: TGTGCCAGCAGCTTAGGAGAGGGCAGGGGGCCTGATACTGAAGCTTTCTTT. It encodes CASSLGEGRGPDTEAFF.

The chain joins TRBV6-1 to TRBJ1-4, with unresolved D. V was trimmed by 0 bases and J by 8 bases, leaving 16 bases between them. The CDR3 has 16 residues. Germline V gene data show CDR1 as MNHNS and CDR2 as SASEGT. The CDR3 spells CASSEATRLGREKLFF. DNA of the CDR3: TGTGCCAGCAGTGAAGCGACGAGGTTAGGGCGAGAAAAACTGTTTTTT.

The chain has TRBV4-1 and TRBJ2-2; tentatively, D is TRBD1 (5 bases). The V end was cut by 0 bases, the J end by 2 bases, with 16 bases between. This CDR3 is built from 18 residues. Germline CDR1 and CDR2: MGHRA and YSYEKL. CDR3 protein: CASSQEYRGPINTGELFF. CDR3 nucleotides: TGCGCCAGCAGCCAAGAGTATAGGGGCCCCATAAACACCGGGGAGCTGTTTTTT.

V and J are TRBV30 and TRBJ1-1; D remains ambiguous. With 8 bases removed from V and 7 bases from J, the gap between germline ends came to 20 bases. Germline V gives CDR1 GTSNPN, CDR2 SVGIG (reference sequence). The CDR3 consists of 13 residues. CDR3 sequence (DNA): TGTGCCCTACAGTCCCTCCTCGTCGGTGAAGCTTTCTTT. Its protein is CALQSLLVGEAFF.

The chain joins TRBV5-1 to TRBJ2-1; tentative D call: TRBD1 (7 bases). The length of the CDR3 is 15 residues. Per the germline V gene, CDR1 is SGHRS and CDR2 is YFSETQ. Trimming stripped 4 bases from V and 4 bases from J, with 15 bases between. This CDR3 is CASSPAGQLYNEQFF. DNA of the CDR3: TGCGCCAGCAGCCCCGCGGGACAGCTTTACAATGAGCAGTTCTTC. The complete variable domain, with remaining parts taken from reference TRBV5-1 and TRBJ2-1, reads KAGVTQTPRYLIKTRGQQVTLSCSPISGHRSVSWYQQTPGQGLQFLFEYFSETQRNKGNFPGRFSGRQFSNSRSEMNVSTLELGDSALYLCASSPAGQLYNEQFFGPGTRLTVL.

The V gene is TRBV28, the J gene TRBJ1-5; tentatively, D is TRBD1 (5 bases). Germline V CDR1 and CDR2: MDHEN, SYDVKM. Between the trimmed V and J ends, which lost 4 bases and 3 bases, there was a span of 7 bases. CDR3 length: 13 residues. The chain's CDR3 is CASSWGDNQPQHF. For the CDR3, the DNA is TGTGCCAGCAGTTGGGGGGACAATCAGCCCCAGCATTTT.